The 21 T cell receptor beta chains presented below share a single source sample, sequenced in a study of blood T cell repertoires in COVID-19. Measured with immunoSEQ multiplex PCR; TCRdb has only the in-frame clones, and not every one. The sample holds fewer than 180,000 clones; 87% are singletons and the top ten take about 4%. Sequenced material: peripheral blood. The receptors originated from a woman aged 55 to 70 with active or convalescent COVID-19.

This clone was found once. The chain carries TRBV6-6 and TRBJ2-6; tentatively, D is TRBD1 (5 bases). The CDR3 runs 15 residues. The V end was cut by 2 bases, the J end by 0 bases, with 5 bases between. The germline CDR1 and CDR2 sequences are MNHNY and SVGAGI (reference sequence). CDR3: CASSYGASGANVLTF. The CDR3 DNA is TGTGCCAGCAGTTACGGGGCCTCTGGGGCCAACGTCCTGACTTTC.

The J gene is TRBJ2-1, the V gene TRBV2; D remains unclear. This CDR3 has 12 residues. Per the germline V gene, CDR1 is SNHLY and CDR2 is FYNNEI. The V gene lost 2 bases and the J gene lost 13 bases, with 12 bases spanning the gap. This CDR3 reads CASSEQLSKQFF. CDR3 DNA sequence: TGTGCCAGCAGTGAACAATTGAGTAAACAGTTCTTC.

The rearrangement uses TRBV5-1 and TRBJ1-2; TRBD1 is a possible D gene (5 bases). Looked up from germline, CDR1 is SGHRS and CDR2 is YFSETQ. The CDR3 consists of 12 residues. V was pared by 4 bases and J by 3 bases, with 7 bases between. The DNA of the CDR3 is TGCGCCAGCAGCGTACAGGACTATGGCTACACCTTC. It specifies CASSVQDYGYTF.

This chain joins TRBV12-5 and TRBJ2-5; perhaps TRBD1 as D (6 bases). Germline V gene data show CDR1 as LGHNT and CDR2 as FRNRAP. Trimming pared 7 bases from V and 5 bases from J, leaving 14 bases between. The CDR3 is 13 residues long. This CDR3 reads CASATGSSETQYF. The DNA of the CDR3 is TGTGCTAGTGCAACAGGGTCCTCCGAGACCCAGTACTTC.

The chain employs TRBV15 and TRBJ2-7, with 9 bases identical to TRBD1. The J segment lost 3 bases and the V segment lost 0 bases, leaving 6 bases of the junction unmatched. The CDR3 totals 16 residues. Germline loops: CDR1 LNHNV, CDR2 YYDKDF (reference sequence). In nucleotides, the CDR3 is TGTGCCACCAGCAGAGATAGGGGACAGGGTGGCTACGAGCAGTACTTC. This codes for CATSRDRGQGGYEQYF.

The V gene is TRBV4-1, the J gene TRBJ2-4, with D tentatively TRBD2 (6 bases). This CDR3 comprises 15 residues. Germline loops: CDR1 MGHRA, CDR2 YSYEKL. V lost 2 bases, J lost 4 bases, and 12 bases lay in between. For the CDR3, the DNA is TGCGCCAGCAGCCAACTCGCTAGCGAAAAAAACATTCAGTACTTC. As protein: CASSQLASEKNIQYF.

This chain uses TRBV3-1 (or the pseudogene TRBV3-2) with TRBJ2-3; a possible D gene is TRBD2 (5 bases). V was shortened by 2 bases and J by 4 bases, with 7 bases between the two germline ends. The germline V gene has CDR1 LGHDT and CDR2 YNNKEL (reference sequence). The CDR3 extends over 13 amino acids. This CDR3 is CASSQRGSDTQYF. DNA for the CDR3: TGTGCCAGCAGCCAAAGAGGGTCAGATACGCAGTATTTT.

The chain has TRBV4-3 and TRBJ1-2; no firm D call. Germline V gene data show CDR1 as LGHNA and CDR2 as YSLEER. V lost 1 base and J 1 base, leaving 7 bases between the germline ends. This CDR3 comprises 14 residues. CDR3 sequence (DNA): TGCGCCAGCAGCCAAGGGCAGGTTAACTATGGCTACACCTTC. Its protein product is CASSQGQVNYGYTF.

This clone was observed a few times. The chain links TRBV5-5 to TRBJ1-1; tentatively, D is TRBD1 (6 bases). The V end lost 7 bases, the J end lost 1 base, and 20 bases lay between the germline ends. This CDR3 region has 16 residues. The V gene's germline CDR1 is SGHKS and CDR2 YYEKEE (reference sequence). The chain's CDR3 is CASSMSMDRSNTEAFF. CDR3 nucleotide sequence: TGTGCCAGCTCCATGTCCATGGACAGATCGAACACTGAAGCTTTCTTT.

The genes are TRBV30 and TRBJ1-3; D remains ambiguous. Germline V gives CDR1 GTSNPN, CDR2 SVGIG (reference sequence). The CDR3 has 13 amino acids. Trimming took off 0 bases at V and 6 bases at J, with 9 bases between the two ends. In DNA form, the CDR3 reads TGTGCCTGGAGTGTAACGGTTGAAAACACCATATATTTT. Amino acid sequence: CAWSVTVENTIYF.

V is TRBV21-1 and J is TRBJ1-5; the DNA was not compared with TRBD1, the D call given in the table. TRBV21-1 is termed a pseudogene. The CDR3 sequence is 16 residues long. The CDR3 coding sequence is TGTGCCGCCCCCCCCACAGGGTATTCTAGCAATCAGCCCCAGCATTTT. Its translation is CAAPPTGYSSNQPQHF.

The V call is TRBV27, the J call TRBJ1-4, with TRBD1 matching 10 bases. V shed 5 bases, J shed 0 bases, and the junction held 6 bases outside the gene matches. The CDR3 extends over 17 amino acids. CDR1 MNHEY and CDR2 SMNVEV come from the germline V gene (reference sequence). The CDR3 sequence is CASSILGQGATNEKLFF. The CDR3 DNA sequence: TGTGCCAGCAGTATACTAGGACAGGGGGCAACTAATGAAAAACTGTTTTTT.

This clone came up once. The chain has TRBV19 and TRBJ1-2, with 8 bases that match TRBD1. This CDR3 contains 14 residues. Germline CDR1 and CDR2: LNHDA and SQIVND (reference sequence). The J segment lost 7 bases and the V segment lost 6 bases, leaving 10 bases of the junction unmatched. CDR3 DNA sequence: TGTGCCAGTAGACCCCCAGGGGGCGTAGGTGGCTACACCTTC. This codes for CASRPPGGVGGYTF. Together with reference TRBV19 and TRBJ1-2, the CDR3 gives the full variable domain: DGGITQSPKYLFRKEGQNVTLSCEQNLNHDAMYWYRQDPGQGLRLIYYSQIVNDFQKGDIAEGYSVSREKKESFPLTVTSAQKNPTAFYLCASRPPGGVGGYTFGSGTRLTVV.

This sequence joins TRBV19 and TRBJ1-1; 7 nucleotides line up with TRBD1. This CDR3 region has 13 residues. Germline V CDR1 and CDR2: LNHDA, SQIVND (reference sequence). After removal of 9 bases from V and 7 bases from J, the junction contained 11 bases not matched to a gene. The CDR3 reads CASETGKFGEAFF. The CDR3 nucleotides read TGTGCCAGCGAGACAGGGAAGTTCGGTGAAGCTTTCTTT.

The rearrangement uses TRBV2 and TRBJ1-3; TRBD1 matches 9 bases. V shed 6 bases and J 4 bases; nucleotides not matched to a gene: 4. Per germline, CDR1 SNHLY and CDR2 FYNNEI. The CDR3 is 14 residues long. The CDR3 is CASSWDRAGNTIYF. In DNA, the CDR3 is TGTGCCAGCAGCTGGGACAGGGCAGGAAACACCATATATTTT.

This clone was seen only once. J is TRBJ1-1 and V is TRBV6-5; TRBD1 agrees at 11 bases. The CDR3 sequence is 15 residues long. Germline V gene sequence: CDR1 MNHEY, CDR2 SVGAGI. Trimming at V came to 6 bases and at J to 10 bases, leaving 13 bases not matched to a gene. The CDR3 spells CASRSLGQGAMTAFF. CDR3 nucleotides: TGTGCCAGCAGGTCCCTCGGACAGGGGGCGATGACAGCTTTCTTT.

The V call is TRBV29-1, the J call TRBJ2-1, with D hard to call. From germline, CDR1 is SQVTM and CDR2 ANQGSEA. This CDR3 has 12 amino acids. The V end lost 8 bases, the J end lost 5 bases, and 13 bases lay between the germline ends. Written as DNA, the CDR3 is TGCAGCTGGCGTATTCAGGACAATGAGCAGTTCTTC. It translates to CSWRIQDNEQFF.

The chain uses TRBV6-5 and TRBJ1-5, with a possible D match to TRBD1 (6 bases). The CDR3 contains 12 residues. The V end lost 5 bases, the J end lost 6 bases, and 8 bases lay between the germline ends. Per the germline V gene, CDR1 is MNHEY and CDR2 is SVGAGI. The CDR3 spells CASSRGSQPQHF. The CDR3 DNA follows: TGTGCCAGCAGTAGGGGGAGTCAGCCCCAGCATTTT.

The CDR3 spells CASSLGVEGNQPQHF. The CDR3 DNA reads as TGCGCCAGCAGCTTGGGGGTCGAGGGCAATCAGCCCCAGCATTTT. This chain joins TRBV5-1 and TRBJ1-5; D gene unclear. The CDR3 totals 15 residues. Trimming left V 0 bases short and J 2 bases short, with 9 bases between. From germline, CDR1 is SGHRS and CDR2 YFSETQ.

The chain couples TRBV25-1 to TRBJ1-3, with D tentatively TRBD1 (5 bases). The V and J ends lost 10 bases and 9 bases respectively, with 16 bases between them. The CDR3 has 12 residues. Germline V gene lookup returns CDR1 MGHDK and CDR2 SYGVNS. CDR3 coding DNA: TGTGCCACCCAGGGCTACTCGAGCACCATATATTTT. Its protein is CATQGYSSTIYF.

The rearrangement joins TRBV6-6 to TRBJ2-2; TRBD2 might be the D (6 bases). V lost 8 bases, J lost 2 bases, and 18 bases lay in between. The V gene's germline CDR1 is MNHNY and CDR2 SVGAGI (reference sequence). This CDR3 has 16 amino acids. CDR3 nucleotide sequence: TGTGCCAGCCATCCCCCGTCGGGACTTAACACCGGGGAGCTGTTTTTT. Translating it yields CASHPPSGLNTGELFF.